This record looks at one TCR beta chain sequence and its context. As processed by the authors: Amplifying reference gene primers gave estimates of nucleated cell counts. Some clones are missing from TCRdb's copy, which holds only in-frame ones; the method was immunoSEQ multiplex PCR. V and J calls and clone size follow that table, whereas D and trimming were derived from the DNA. Of about 68,000 clones listed, roughly 80% are singletons. Germline assignment: CDR1 LNHDA and CDR2 SQIVND (reference sequence). CDR3 length: 18 amino acids. The J segment lost 6 bases and the V segment lost 0 bases, leaving 14 bases of the junction unmatched. These data come from a study of blood T cell repertoires in COVID-19. Whole-study context: Some COVID-19 samples were acute and others convalescent; all came from the United States, Italy and Spain. PBMCs, B-cell-depleted T cells, or T cells provided the cDNA or gDNA that made up the material.

The clonotype comes from a man over 45 with active COVID-19. The sequenced sample was peripheral blood. The chain joins TRBV19 to TRBJ2-1; TRBD1 agrees at 7 bases. CDR3 sequence: CASSIDGRQGRVRNEQFF. Written as DNA, the CDR3 is TGTGCCAGTAGTATAGATGGGAGACAGGGCAGGGTTCGCAATGAGCAGTTCTTC.